The 32 T cell receptor beta chains reported below all come from one sample, sequenced in a study of long-term antiretroviral therapy in people with HIV (dated by TCRdb to about 2022). The immunoSEQ hsTCRB v3.0 assay was used at survey level resolution for TRB variable region sequencing. The table comes from immuneACCESS by way of TCRdb, which keeps in-frame sequences with V and J called. Part of the clones is missing from these tables; in studies checked, under half for an unresolved V gene and the rest for unknown reasons. The sample table lists 31,000 or so clones, 80% to 90% of them with a count of one. The top ten hold more than 6.5% of the sample. The sequencing used unsorted PBMCs, collected about 5 years before starting antiretroviral therapy. The receptor set was obtained from a man aged 45-65 years with HIV.

A few counts support this clone. The J gene is TRBJ1-1, the V gene TRBV7-9; the match to TRBD1 covers 10 bases. CDR1 is SEHNR and CDR2 is FQNEAQ in the germline V gene (reference sequence). V trimming: 6 bases; J trimming: 6 bases; junction bases outside the gene matches: 10. CDR3 length equals 15 residues. This chain's CDR3 is CASRAGTGDVAEAFF. CDR3 nucleotide sequence: TGTGCCAGCAGAGCCGGGACAGGGGACGTCGCTGAAGCTTTCTTT. Full variable domain (missing parts from reference TRBV7-9 and TRBJ1-1): DTGVSQNPRHKITKRGQNVTFRCDPISEHNRLYWYRQTLGQGPEFLTYFQNEAQLEKSRLLSDRFSAERPKGSFSTLEIQRTEQGDSAMYLCASRAGTGDVAEAFFGQGTRLTVV.

This chain joins TRBV11-2 and TRBJ1-3; TRBD1 matches at 7 bases. V dropped 5 bases and J dropped 4; count of bases not matched to a gene: 5. CDR1 is SGHAT and CDR2 is FQNNGV in the germline V gene. The CDR3 covers 14 residues. The CDR3 is CASSGYRGGNTIYF. The DNA for the CDR3 is TGTGCCAGCAGCGGCTACAGGGGAGGAAACACCATATATTTT.

The chain uses TRBV18 and TRBJ2-7; 9 positions agree with TRBD1. The germline CDR1 and CDR2 sequences are KGHSH and LQKENI. This CDR3 region has 15 residues. Trimming took 3 bases from V and 7 from J; bases not matched to a gene: 10. Written as DNA, the CDR3 is TGTGCCAGCTCACCGTTGGGACAGGGTGGAGTAGAGCAGTACTTC. It is translated as CASSPLGQGGVEQYF.

The genes are TRBV7-2 and TRBJ1-2; D remains unclear. The CDR3 sequence is 16 residues long. V lost 7 bases to trimming and J lost 3 bases, with 21 bases between them. Germline values: CDR1 SGHTA, CDR2 FQGNSA. For the CDR3, the DNA is TGTGCCAGCACCCAGCTTCTTCGGGTCGGACACTATGGCTACACCTTC. This encodes CASTQLLRVGHYGYTF.

The chain joins TRBV20-1 to TRBJ2-3; no clear D gene. The germline V gene encodes CDR1 DFQATT and CDR2 SNEGSKA (reference sequence). This CDR3 contains 11 residues. CDR3 region: CSPKNTDTQYF. DNA for the CDR3: TGCAGCCCCAAAAACACAGATACGCAGTATTTT.

This chain uses TRBV2 with TRBJ2-3; tentative D call: TRBD1 (5 bases). The CDR3 runs 15 residues. The ends were cut back, 7 bases at V and 2 bases at J, with 16 bases in the middle. Germline V gene sequence: CDR1 SNHLY, CDR2 FYNNEI. CDR3 DNA sequence: TGTGCCAGCACCAAGGAGCAGGGCCCCACAGATACGCAGTATTTT. Its protein product is CASTKEQGPTDTQYF.

This CDR3 is CASSYSQYYEQYF. The CDR3 DNA reads as TGTGCCAGCAGTTACTCACAGTATTACGAGCAGTACTTC. V gene TRBV6-5 combines with J gene TRBJ2-7; D call uncertain. CDR1 is MNHEY and CDR2 is SVGAGI in the germline V gene. The V and J ends lost 0 bases and 4 bases respectively, with 7 bases between them. The CDR3 loop spans 13 amino acids.

V gene TRBV7-9 combines with J gene TRBJ2-3, with D possibly matching TRBD2 (5 bases). The CDR3 extends over 14 amino acids. The V end lost 5 bases, the J end lost 8 bases, and 17 bases lay between the germline ends. Per germline, CDR1 SEHNR and CDR2 FQNEAQ (reference sequence). DNA for the CDR3: TGTGCCAGCAGCCAACCCGTTAGCGCAGGTACGCAGTATTTT. Translated, it gives CASSQPVSAGTQYF.

V gene TRBV5-1 combines with J gene TRBJ2-1; 8 bases fit TRBD1. This CDR3 contains 16 residues. V dropped 0 bases and J dropped 2; count of bases not matched to a gene: 4. The germline gives CDR1 SGHRS, CDR2 YFSETQ. The CDR3 DNA sequence: TGCGCCAGCAGCTTGGAATGGGACAGGACCTACAATGAGCAGTTCTTC. It is translated as CASSLEWDRTYNEQFF.

V is TRBV6-5 and J is TRBJ2-7; 7 bases are a match to TRBD1. CDR3 length equals 15 residues. Unmatched junction bases numbered 9, after V lost 4 bases and J lost 3 bases. Germline CDR1 MNHEY, CDR2 SVGAGI. The CDR3 is CASSFSSGQNYEQYF. The CDR3 nucleotides are TGTGCCAGCAGTTTCAGTTCGGGACAGAACTACGAGCAGTACTTC.

This chain connects TRBV10-3 to TRBJ2-7; TRBD2 might be the D (7 bases). The CDR3 loop spans 13 amino acids. V was trimmed by 4 bases and J by 7 bases, leaving 14 bases between them. The germline V gene encodes CDR1 ENHRY and CDR2 SYGVKD. CDR3 loop: CAISGGGGLEQYF. CDR3 DNA: TGTGCCATCAGTGGGGGGGGCGGGCTGGAGCAGTACTTC.

The rearrangement links TRBV5-1 to TRBJ1-1, with D hard to call. Germline V lookup: CDR1 SGHRS, CDR2 YFSETQ. Deletions cut 0 bases from V and 1 base from J, with 7 bases between. This CDR3 comprises 14 residues. The CDR3 DNA reads TGCGCCAGCAGCTTGGCCAACCCGAACACTGAAGCTTTCTTT. This codes for CASSLANPNTEAFF.

The chain employs TRBV18 and TRBJ2-7; D is undetermined. Germline-derived CDR1 and CDR2 are KGHSH and LQKENI. Deletions cut 3 bases from V and 2 bases from J, with 11 bases between. The length of the CDR3 is 14 residues. The DNA for the CDR3 is TGTGCCAGCTCACCTGCGGACGGAACCTACGAGCAGTACTTC. Encoded protein: CASSPADGTYEQYF.

This rearrangement joins TRBV14 to TRBJ2-7, with no clear D. Per germline, CDR1 SGHDN and CDR2 FVKESK. The CDR3 spans 12 residues. V lost 1 base and J 2 bases, leaving 3 bases between the germline ends. Here the CDR3 reads CASSQVAYEQYF. Written as DNA, the CDR3 is TGTGCCAGCAGCCAAGTCGCCTACGAGCAGTACTTC.

Here the CDR3 DNA reads TGTGCCAGCAGCTTAGGAGCCACCATATATTTT. This sequence encodes CASSLGATIYF. The chain carries TRBV7-2 and TRBJ1-3, with D unclear. This CDR3 is built from 11 residues. Trimming shortened V by 1 base and J by 9 bases, and 4 bases separated the two germline ends. CDR1 is SGHTA and CDR2 is FQGNSA in the germline V gene. Using reference TRBV7-2 and TRBJ1-3 for the parts outside the CDR3, the full variable domain is GAGVSQSPSNKVTEKGKDVELRCDPISGHTALYWYRQSLGQGLEFLIYFQGNSAPDKSGLPSDRFSAERTGGSVSTLTIQRTQQEDSAVYLCASSLGATIYFGEGSWLTVV.

The V call is TRBV5-1, the J call TRBJ2-1; D may be TRBD2 (5 bases). The V end lost 0 bases, the J end lost 8 bases, and 12 bases lay between the germline ends. The CDR3 is 14 residues long. CDR1 and CDR2 (germline): SGHRS, YFSETQ. CDR3 sequence (DNA): TGCGCCAGCAGCTTGGTGGCTAGCACCGATGAGCAGTTCTTC. Its protein is CASSLVASTDEQFF.

The J gene is TRBJ2-2, the V gene TRBV9; TRBD2 agrees at 8 bases. Losses at the gene ends were 4 bases for V and 7 bases for J; bases not matched to a gene: 12. Germline values: CDR1 SGDLS, CDR2 YYNGEE. The CDR3 sequence is 16 residues long. In DNA form, the CDR3 reads TGTGCCAGCAGCACACGGGGAGTAGCGGGACTCGGGGAGCTGTTTTTT. Protein sequence: CASSTRGVAGLGELFF.

The chain has TRBV9 and TRBJ2-7, with 9 bases that match TRBD2. Germline loops: CDR1 SGDLS, CDR2 YYNGEE. V trimming: 0 bases; J trimming: 3 bases; junction bases outside the gene matches: 4. The CDR3 runs 15 residues. The CDR3 nucleotides read TGTGCCAGCAGCGTAGGCCCTAGCGGGATCTACGAGCAGTACTTC. It translates to CASSVGPSGIYEQYF.

This clone was seen a single time. This rearrangement joins TRBV5-1 to TRBJ2-2, with 8 bases matching TRBD2. This CDR3 region has 16 residues. V trimming: 4 bases; J trimming: 2 bases; junction bases outside the gene matches: 7. Germline CDR1 and CDR2: SGHRS and YFSETQ. CDR3 protein: CASSPVAGTNTGELFF. In nucleotides, the CDR3 is TGCGCCAGCAGCCCCGTAGCGGGGACAAACACCGGGGAGCTGTTTTTT.

The rearrangement links TRBV5-4 to TRBJ1-1, with 8 bases matching TRBD1. This CDR3 comprises 13 residues. J was trimmed by 8 bases and V by 4 bases; bases with no gene match: 7. The germline V gene has CDR1 SGHNT and CDR2 YYREEE (reference sequence). The DNA of the CDR3 is TGTGCCAGCAGCCGTTGGGGGACAGGCGAAGCTTTCTTT. It specifies CASSRWGTGEAFF.

The chain joins TRBV2 to TRBJ2-5; D gene ambiguous. The V end lost 7 bases, the J end lost 5 bases, and 11 bases lay between the germline ends. The CDR3 totals 12 residues. The V gene's germline CDR1 is SNHLY and CDR2 FYNNEI. CDR3 coding DNA: TGTGCCAGCAAGTGGGATTGGGAGACCCAGTACTTC. Translation gives CASKWDWETQYF.

The rearrangement uses TRBV5-4 and TRBJ1-2, with unresolved D. The CDR3 is 14 amino acids. Germline V gene data show CDR1 as SGHNT and CDR2 as YYREEE (reference sequence). V was clipped by 2 bases and J by 2 bases, with 10 bases between them. The CDR3: CASSFPTENYGYTF. CDR3 nucleotides: TGTGCCAGCAGCTTTCCTACCGAGAACTATGGCTACACCTTC. Drawing the rest from reference TRBV5-4 and TRBJ1-2, the complete variable domain is ETGVTQSPTHLIKTRGQQVTLRCSSQSGHNTVSWYQQALGQGPQFIFQYYREEENGRGNFPPRFSGLQFPNYSSELNVNALELDDSALYLCASSFPTENYGYTFGSGTRLTVV.

The chain couples TRBV5-1 to TRBJ1-1; the match to TRBD1 covers 7 bases. In germline, CDR1 is SGHRS, CDR2 YFSETQ. V was pared by 3 bases and J by 0 bases, with 2 bases of the junction left unmatched. The length of the CDR3 is 14 residues. The CDR3 protein is CASSSTGLNTEAFF. CDR3 nucleotide sequence: TGCGCCAGCAGCTCGACAGGGTTGAACACTGAAGCTTTCTTT.

The genes are TRBV7-2 and TRBJ2-5; D remains unclear. This CDR3 contains 14 residues. V dropped 5 bases and J dropped 1 base, with 11 bases sitting between them. Germline V gene sequence: CDR1 SGHTA, CDR2 FQGNSA. The CDR3 is CASSLGPRQETQYF. The CDR3 bases are TGTGCCAGCAGCCTCGGACCGCGCCAAGAGACCCAGTACTTC.

The chain has TRBV7-3 and TRBJ1-1; D is undetermined. V lost 4 bases to trimming and J lost 3 bases, with 9 bases between them. The length of the CDR3 is 13 residues. Germline assignment: CDR1 SGHTA and CDR2 FQGTGA. The CDR3 reads CASSSSGYTEAFF. The CDR3, as DNA: TGTGCCAGCAGCTCCTCAGGTTACACTGAAGCTTTCTTT.

The CDR3 sequence is CASSSRGVDQPQHF. In nucleotides, the CDR3 is TGTGCCAGCTCCAGTAGGGGCGTAGATCAGCCCCAGCATTTT. The rearrangement links TRBV28 to TRBJ1-5; D possibly corresponds to TRBD1 (5 bases). Looked up from germline, CDR1 is MDHEN and CDR2 is SYDVKM. The CDR3 is 14 amino acids. V was trimmed by 8 bases and J by 5 bases, leaving 16 bases between them.

This rearrangement joins TRBV12-5 to TRBJ1-5; 11 nucleotides line up with TRBD1. V lost 4 bases and J lost 7; bases outside the gene matches: 0. The CDR3 spans 13 residues. Germline loops: CDR1 LGHNT, CDR2 FRNRAP. The CDR3 here is CASGWDRGQPQHF. The CDR3 coding sequence is TGTGCTAGTGGTTGGGACAGGGGGCAGCCCCAGCATTTT.

CDR3 coding DNA: TGTGCCAGCAGCGTAATAGAAAATAATTCACCCCTCCACTTT. This encodes CASSVIENNSPLHF. V usage is TRBV9 and J usage is TRBJ1-6; D unclear. From germline, CDR1 is SGDLS and CDR2 YYNGEE. This CDR3 has 14 residues. V was pared by 1 base and J by 5 bases, with 7 bases between.

This clone is medium-sized within its sample. This chain joins TRBV7-3 and TRBJ2-3; TRBD2 matches at 7 bases. The CDR3 extends over 16 amino acids. CDR1 is SGHTA and CDR2 is FQGTGA in the germline V gene. Germline trimming cut 6 bases from V and 7 bases from J; bases unmatched to any gene: 16. CDR3: CASSSGPGGGLNTQYF. CDR3 sequence (DNA): TGTGCCAGCAGTTCCGGTCCTGGCGGGGGACTCAATACGCAGTATTTT.

Comment on this clone: Other nucleotide sequences from this sample produce the same CDR3. In nucleotides, the CDR3 is TGTGCCAGCAGTGAACGGCAGGGTGAGACCCAGTACTTC. It encodes CASSERQGETQYF. J is TRBJ2-5 and V is TRBV2; possibly TRBD1 for D (5 bases). Trimming removed 2 bases from V and 5 bases from J, with 9 bases in between. The CDR3 consists of 13 residues. Germline V gives CDR1 SNHLY, CDR2 FYNNEI.

The chain combines TRBV19 with TRBJ2-1; no reliable D call. There are 13 residues in the CDR3. Per germline, CDR1 LNHDA and CDR2 SQIVND (reference sequence). Trimming stripped 11 bases from V and 6 bases from J, with 17 bases between. The CDR3 DNA follows: TGTGCCTCGACGAGTGGTCTGAGCAATGAGCAGTTCTTC. It is translated as CASTSGLSNEQFF.

The chain links TRBV30 to TRBJ2-3, with TRBD2 matching over 8 bases. In germline, CDR1 is GTSNPN, CDR2 SVGIG (reference sequence). The CDR3 sequence is 16 residues long. V shed 2 bases and J 4 bases; nucleotides not matched to a gene: 11. In DNA, the CDR3 is TGTGCCTGGAGTTCGGGACTAGGTATTTCGGCAGATACGCAGTATTTT. Protein sequence: CAWSSGLGISADTQYF.